What follows are 8 T cell receptor beta chains derived from one specimen sequenced in a study of blood T cell repertoires in COVID-19 (dated by TCRdb to between 2020 and 2021). Libraries were made using the immunoSEQ multiplex PCR assay. This is the immuneACCESS table as TCRdb keeps it, with only in-frame sequences that have V and J called. A part of the clones is gone; compared with another copy, unresolved V genes explain less than half, and the rest is unexplained. Across this sample there are 60,000 to 75,000 clones, with roughly 85% seen only once. The ten largest clones take up about 18% of the sample. Source material: peripheral blood. The origin of the receptors is a human donor in a cohort sampled during active COVID-19.

The V and J genes are TRBV5-8 and TRBJ1-5, with D possibly matching TRBD1 (5 bases). The germline CDR1 and CDR2 sequences are SGHTS and YDEGEE. This CDR3 is built from 16 residues. The V gene lost 2 bases and the J gene lost 2 bases, with 14 bases spanning the gap. CDR3 residues: CASSFRWGNGNQPQHF. CDR3 coding DNA: TGTGCCAGCAGCTTCCGATGGGGCAATGGCAATCAGCCCCAGCATTTT.

The chain recombines TRBV5-5 with TRBJ1-5, with unresolved D. Germline V gene sequence: CDR1 SGHKS, CDR2 YYEKEE (reference sequence). The CDR3 runs 13 residues. The V gene lost 8 bases and the J gene lost 1 base, with 10 bases spanning the gap. CDR3 bases: TGTGCCAGTGGTGAGGGCAGCAATCAGCCCCAGCATTTT. Its protein is CASGEGSNQPQHF.

The genes are TRBV6-2 or TRBV6-3 and TRBJ2-1; perhaps TRBD2 as D (5 bases). The germline CDR1 and CDR2 sequences are MNHEY and SVGEGT. The ends were cut back, 2 bases at V and 4 bases at J, with 12 bases in the middle. The CDR3 runs to 15 residues. CDR3 sequence: CASSYGSLLYNEQFF. CDR3 nucleotide sequence: TGTGCCAGCAGTTACGGGAGCCTCTTATACAATGAGCAGTTCTTC.

This clone was detected a few times. The CDR3 DNA reads as TGTGCCATCAATCCAGGGGGAGAGGCGAAAGCTTTCTTT. Amino acid sequence: CAINPGGEAKAFF. This chain links TRBV10-3 with TRBJ1-1, with 7 nucleotides matching TRBD1. Germline-derived CDR1 and CDR2 are ENHRY and SYGVKD. V lost 7 bases, J lost 9 bases, and 11 bases stayed unmatched. The CDR3 spans 13 residues.

The chain combines TRBV18 with TRBJ1-1, with D unresolved. Germline V CDR1 and CDR2: KGHSH, LQKENI. The CDR3 sequence is 15 residues long. V was pared by 6 bases and J by 1 base, with 15 bases between. The chain's CDR3 is CASSPPSGPNTEAFF. The CDR3 coding sequence is TGTGCCAGCTCCCCTCCCTCAGGCCCGAACACTGAAGCTTTCTTT.

This CDR3 reads CASSLTGSGQFF. The CDR3 DNA follows: TGTGCCAGCAGCTTGACAGGGTCGGGGCAGTTCTTC. This chain connects TRBV5-6 to TRBJ2-1; a possible D gene is TRBD1 (6 bases). CDR1 and CDR2 (germline): SGHDT, YYEEEE. This CDR3 is built from 12 residues. V was pared by 1 base and J by 12 bases, with 11 bases between.

As regards this clone: The sample contains more than one DNA sequence encoding this CDR3. The chain couples TRBV29-1 to TRBJ2-7, with 8 positions matching TRBD2. Germline V gene sequence: CDR1 SQVTM, CDR2 ANQGSEA. J gave up 2 bases and V 7 bases, and 7 bases lay outside the gene matches. The CDR3 length is 13 residues. In DNA form, the CDR3 reads TGCAGCGGGGGGGGGCGGGAGGCCTACGAGCAGTACTTC. Its translation is CSGGGREAYEQYF.

This chain connects TRBV4-3 to TRBJ2-7; no firm D call. CDR1 is LGHNA, CDR2 YSLEER, per germline. V lost 6 bases, J lost 6 bases, and 21 bases lay in between. The CDR3 has 15 residues. The CDR3, as DNA: TGCGCCAGCAGTCTAGAGTGGTCCCGTAGCAGCGAGCAGTACTTC. Translation: CASSLEWSRSSEQYF.